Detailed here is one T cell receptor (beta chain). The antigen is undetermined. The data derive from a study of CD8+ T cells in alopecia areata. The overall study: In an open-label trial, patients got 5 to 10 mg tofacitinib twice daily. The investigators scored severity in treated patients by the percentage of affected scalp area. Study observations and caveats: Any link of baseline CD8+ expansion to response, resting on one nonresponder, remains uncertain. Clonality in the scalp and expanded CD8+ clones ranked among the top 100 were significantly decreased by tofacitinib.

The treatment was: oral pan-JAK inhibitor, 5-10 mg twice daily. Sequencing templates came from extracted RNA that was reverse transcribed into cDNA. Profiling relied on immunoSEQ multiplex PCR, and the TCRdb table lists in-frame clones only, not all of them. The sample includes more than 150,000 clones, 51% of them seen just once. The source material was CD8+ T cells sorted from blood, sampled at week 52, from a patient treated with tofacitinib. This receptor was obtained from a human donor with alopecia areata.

CDR3 region: CASSWGPTYEQYF. The CDR3 DNA reads TGTGCCAGCAGTTGGGGACCCACCTACGAGCAGTACTTC. The chain carries TRBV27 and TRBJ2-7; either TRBD1 or TRBD2 may supply D (5 bases each). The CDR3 runs to 13 residues. Deletions cut 4 bases from V and 2 bases from J, with 9 bases between. CDR1 is MNHEY and CDR2 is SMNVEV in the germline V gene (reference sequence).